What follows are 27 T cell receptor beta chains derived from one specimen sequenced in a study of blood T cell repertoires in COVID-19. Assay used: immunoSEQ multiplex PCR; TCRdb lists only in-frame clones, some missing. The sample shows more than 150,000 clones, 75% to 85% of them seen only once. Sequenced: peripheral blood. The source of these receptors is a woman at least 80 years old with COVID-19, enrolled during active disease.

The chain uses TRBV10-3 and TRBJ2-5; TRBD1 agrees at 8 bases. This CDR3 contains 14 residues. J gave up 3 bases and V 0 bases, and 0 bases lay outside the gene matches. CDR1 and CDR2 from the germline V gene are ENHRY and SYGVKD. CDR3 protein: CAISESTGEETQYF. Here the CDR3 DNA reads TGTGCCATCAGTGAGTCGACAGGGGAAGAGACCCAGTACTTC.

The CDR3 DNA sequence: TGTGCCAGCAGCTTAGCGGGGACAGGGGGCAATGGCTACACCTTC. Translated: CASSLAGTGGNGYTF. The chain carries TRBV13 and TRBJ1-2, with 12 bases matching TRBD1. The germline V gene has CDR1 PRHDT and CDR2 FYEKMQ (reference sequence). J gave up 6 bases and V 1 base, and 3 bases lay outside the gene matches. The CDR3 spans 15 residues.

The chain has TRBV6-5 and TRBJ2-7, with 7 bases matching TRBD1. The CDR3 has 14 amino acids. CDR1 is MNHEY and CDR2 is SVGAGI in the germline V gene. V lost 2 bases and J lost 2; bases outside the gene matches: 3. The CDR3 coding sequence is TGTGCCAGCAGTTACAGGGGGCCGACCTACGAGCAGTACTTC. It encodes CASSYRGPTYEQYF.

The chain recombines TRBV19 with TRBJ2-1; D might be TRBD2 (5 bases). V lost 5 bases, J lost 4 bases, and 15 bases lay in between. The germline V gene has CDR1 LNHDA and CDR2 SQIVND (reference sequence). The CDR3 runs to 15 residues. The CDR3 DNA follows: TGTGCCAGTAGTCTCGAGGGTTTGGGGTACAATGAGCAGTTCTTC. Its protein is CASSLEGLGYNEQFF. Full variable domain (remainder filled in from reference TRBV19 and TRBJ2-1): DGGITQSPKYLFRKEGQNVTLSCEQNLNHDAMYWYRQDPGQGLRLIYYSQIVNDFQKGDIAEGYSVSREKKESFPLTVTSAQKNPTAFYLCASSLEGLGYNEQFFGPGTRLTVL.

The V and J genes are TRBV7-2 and TRBJ2-1; 10 bases map to TRBD2. With V trimmed by 2 bases and J by 3 bases, 1 base remained unmatched. Germline values: CDR1 SGHTA, CDR2 FQGNSA. This CDR3 has 15 amino acids. The CDR3, as DNA: TGTGCCAGCAGCTTAACTAGCGGGGACTACAATGAGCAGTTCTTC. It is translated as CASSLTSGDYNEQFF.

V gene TRBV18 combines with J gene TRBJ2-1; 8 bases are shared with TRBD2. The germline V gene encodes CDR1 KGHSH and CDR2 LQKENI. Losses at the gene ends were 4 bases for V and 6 bases for J; bases not matched to a gene: 14. CDR3 length: 17 amino acids. CDR3 nucleotide sequence: TGTGCCAGCTCACTCCTAGACCCGGGAGGGCCGGGCAATGAGCAGTTCTTC. Encoded protein: CASSLLDPGGPGNEQFF.

This chain joins TRBV6-1 and TRBJ1-1, with 7 bases that match TRBD1. CDR1 MNHNS and CDR2 SASEGT come from the germline V gene. The CDR3 is 16 amino acids. The J segment lost 4 bases and the V segment lost 2 bases, leaving 10 bases of the junction unmatched. The CDR3 DNA follows: TGTGCCAGCAGTGAATACCAACAGGGGCTGGGCACTGAAGCTTTCTTT. It codes for CASSEYQQGLGTEAFF.

The rearrangement uses TRBV3-1 (or the pseudogene TRBV3-2) and TRBJ1-2; 11 bases fit TRBD1. With 4 bases clipped from V and 7 bases from J, the junction kept 8 bases outside the gene matches. Per the germline V gene, CDR1 is LGHDT and CDR2 is YNNKEL (reference sequence). CDR3 length: 15 residues. The CDR3, as DNA: TGTGCCAGCAGCCCCAGGACAGGGGGCGATCTTGGCTACACCTTC. Protein sequence: CASSPRTGGDLGYTF.

CDR3 loop: CASSEAVGQGIHSEQFF. CDR3 bases: TGTGCCAGCAGTGAAGCCGTCGGGCAGGGTATCCACTCTGAGCAGTTCTTC. The chain couples TRBV6-1 to TRBJ2-1; D is perhaps TRBD1 (5 bases). CDR3 length equals 17 residues. Trimming removed 0 bases at V and 9 bases at J, with 21 bases between. CDR1 and CDR2 (germline): MNHNS, SASEGT.

This sequence joins TRBV5-1 and TRBJ1-1, with TRBD1 identical over 9 bases. The CDR3 has 14 amino acids. Germline CDR1 and CDR2: SGHRS and YFSETQ. With V trimmed by 4 bases and J by 6 bases, 7 bases remained unmatched. The DNA of the CDR3 is TGCGCCAGCAGCGTAACCGGGACAGGGCCTGAAGCTTTCTTT. Translated, it gives CASSVTGTGPEAFF.

The V gene is TRBV7-9, the J gene TRBJ1-6; D unclear. The germline V gene has CDR1 SEHNR and CDR2 FQNEAQ (reference sequence). The V and J ends lost 2 bases and 10 bases respectively, with 6 bases between them. The CDR3 totals 12 residues. The CDR3 here is CASSLIQSPLHF. The CDR3 coding sequence is TGTGCCAGCAGCTTAATTCAATCACCCCTCCACTTT.

This clone was seen more than once but under ten times. The V and J genes are TRBV19 and TRBJ1-2; D gene ambiguous. This CDR3 is built from 15 residues. Germline V CDR1 and CDR2: LNHDA, SQIVND (reference sequence). V gave up 6 bases and J gave up 7 bases, with 21 bases separating them. CDR3 residues: CASRTSSGGLGGYTF. For the CDR3, the DNA is TGTGCCAGTAGGACCTCCTCCGGAGGCCTCGGTGGCTACACCTTC.

The chain couples TRBV12-3 or TRBV12-4 to TRBJ1-1, with D perhaps TRBD1 (5 bases). Trimming removed 3 bases at V and 3 bases at J, with 8 bases between. This CDR3 is built from 13 residues. The CDR3, as DNA: TGTGCCAGCAGTTTGACAGCGTACACTGAAGCTTTCTTT. Protein sequence: CASSLTAYTEAFF.

This rearrangement joins TRBV7-9 to TRBJ2-1; TRBD2 is a possible D gene (6 bases). Germline V gene lookup returns CDR1 SEHNR and CDR2 FQNEAQ (reference sequence). The CDR3 loop spans 15 amino acids. V was pared by 1 base and J by 3 bases, with 10 bases between. The chain's CDR3 is CASSLGGGFYNEQFF. The CDR3, as DNA: TGTGCCAGCAGCTTAGGGGGAGGATTCTACAATGAGCAGTTCTTC.

The chain joins TRBV4-1 to TRBJ1-6; tentatively, D is TRBD1 (5 bases). The V gene lost 3 bases and the J gene lost 0 bases, with 12 bases spanning the gap. CDR1 and CDR2 from the germline V gene are MGHRA and YSYEKL. CDR3 length: 17 residues. CDR3 DNA: TGCGCCAGCAGCCACCGGCAGGGACTCTCCTATAATTCACCCCTCCACTTT. This codes for CASSHRQGLSYNSPLHF.

The J gene is TRBJ2-5, the V gene TRBV5-1; 13 bases fit TRBD2. Germline trimming cut 4 bases from V and 5 bases from J; bases unmatched to any gene: 14. Germline-derived CDR1 and CDR2 are SGHRS and YFSETQ. The CDR3 is 18 amino acids. The CDR3 sequence is CASSRTPGLAGTQETQYF. In DNA form, the CDR3 reads TGCGCCAGCAGCAGAACCCCGGGACTAGCGGGGACGCAGGAGACCCAGTACTTC.

V is TRBV6-1 and J is TRBJ2-1, with a tentative D call TRBD1 (6 bases). The germline V and J ends were trimmed by 3 bases and 14 bases, with 14 bases remaining between them. This CDR3 is built from 12 residues. In germline, CDR1 is MNHNS, CDR2 SASEGT. CDR3 nucleotides: TGTGCCAGCAGTGAGCCACAGGGAATGGAGTTCTTC. As protein: CASSEPQGMEFF.

The chain is built from TRBV6-5 and TRBJ1-1; D unresolved. This CDR3 spans 13 amino acids. Germline CDR1 is MNHEY and CDR2 is SVGAGI. V was cut by 5 bases and J by 4 bases, with 11 bases left in between. CDR3 in amino acids: CASSRETGTEAFF. Here the CDR3 DNA reads TGTGCCAGCAGTCGGGAGACGGGCACTGAAGCTTTCTTT.

J is TRBJ2-2 and V is TRBV18; 10 nucleotides match TRBD1. The germline gives CDR1 KGHSH, CDR2 LQKENI. CDR3 length: 17 residues. V shed 1 base, J shed 6 bases, and the junction held 8 bases outside the gene matches. CDR3 in amino acids: CASSPRTGGSLAGELFF. The CDR3 DNA sequence: TGTGCCAGCTCACCACGGACAGGGGGTAGCCTTGCCGGGGAGCTGTTTTTT.

J is TRBJ2-1 and V is TRBV11-2, with TRBD2 matching 7 bases. The CDR3 extends over 15 amino acids. J lost 0 bases, V lost 5 bases, and 4 bases had no gene match. CDR1 and CDR2 from the germline V gene are SGHAT and FQNNGV. Here the CDR3 reads CASSSGISSYNEQFF. Written as DNA, the CDR3 is TGTGCCAGCAGCAGCGGGATAAGCTCCTACAATGAGCAGTTCTTC.

The chain joins TRBV7-2 to TRBJ1-2; 8 bases map to TRBD1. Trimming took 5 bases from V and 3 from J; bases not matched to a gene: 5. Germline V gene lookup returns CDR1 SGHTA and CDR2 FQGNSA. CDR3 length equals 14 residues. CDR3 residues: CASSRSDRDYGYTF. CDR3 DNA sequence: TGTGCCAGCAGCCGCTCGGACAGGGACTATGGCTACACCTTC.

CDR3 region: CASSLEAENTGELFF. The CDR3 bases are TGCGCCAGCAGCTTGGAGGCGGAGAACACCGGGGAGCTGTTTTTT. V gene TRBV5-1 combines with J gene TRBJ2-2; D not certain. Looked up from germline, CDR1 is SGHRS and CDR2 is YFSETQ. This CDR3 comprises 15 residues. Trimming removed 0 bases from V and 1 base from J, with 7 bases in between.

This clone was detected a few times. The chain carries TRBV5-1 and TRBJ2-3; 13 nucleotides align to TRBD2. Per the germline V gene, CDR1 is SGHRS and CDR2 is YFSETQ. Unmatched junction bases numbered 8, after V lost 4 bases and J lost 6 bases. This CDR3 comprises 16 residues. The CDR3 DNA follows: TGCGCCAGCAGCCCCCCCCTGACTAGCGGGGGGGATACGCAGTATTTT. Translating it yields CASSPPLTSGGDTQYF.

This clone appeared a few times. The rearrangement joins TRBV11-3 to TRBJ2-3; D perhaps matches TRBD2 (5 bases). CDR3 size: 13 residues. The V and J ends lost 5 bases and 2 bases respectively, with 8 bases between them. CDR1 is SGHNT and CDR2 is YENEEA in the germline V gene. In nucleotides, the CDR3 is TGTGCCAGCAGCGACGGGGACACAGATACGCAGTATTTT. It codes for CASSDGDTDTQYF.

The genes are TRBV6-5 and TRBJ2-1; 7 bases line up with TRBD2. The CDR3 runs to 14 residues. Per the germline V gene, CDR1 is MNHEY and CDR2 is SVGAGI. J lost 3 bases, V lost 6 bases, and 5 bases had no gene match. Written as DNA, the CDR3 is TGTGCCAGCAGCCTGAGCGGGGTCTACAATGAGCAGTTCTTC. As protein: CASSLSGVYNEQFF.

This clone has more than one count but fewer than ten. The gene calls are TRBV30 and TRBJ2-7; D not resolved. This CDR3 has 14 amino acids. The germline V gene has CDR1 GTSNPN and CDR2 SVGIG (reference sequence). Trimming left V 4 bases short and J 0 bases short, with 13 bases between. CDR3 nucleotides: TGTGCCTGGAACCCTCCCCCGGGCTCCTACGAGCAGTACTTC. Protein: CAWNPPPGSYEQYF.

The chain couples TRBV4-3 to TRBJ2-3; maybe TRBD2 (5 bases). V was cut by 8 bases and J by 6 bases, with 9 bases left in between. The CDR3 consists of 11 residues. Germline V CDR1 and CDR2: LGHNA, YSLEER. The CDR3 sequence: CASGSGDTQYF. Here the CDR3 DNA reads TGCGCCAGCGGGAGTGGGGATACGCAGTATTTT.